The 8 T cell receptor beta chains below all came from one sample that was sequenced in a study of cytomegalovirus exposure and HLA in healthy donors. The PCR ran on 60 Vbeta and 13 Jbeta primers. The method was immunoSEQ multiplex PCR; TCRdb's version includes in-frame clones alone and lacks a portion of them. Its listing shows roughly 71,000 clones. The sample comprised PBMCs. The receptors shown here come from a woman in her thirties or forties in good health and CMV-seropositive.

The rearrangement joins TRBV6-5 to TRBJ2-5; 7 bases match TRBD1. The CDR3 runs to 15 residues. CDR1 and CDR2 (germline): MNHEY, SVGAGI. Trimming cost V 0 bases and J 1 base; bases outside gene matches: 2. CDR3 region: CASSYSTGIQETQYF. The CDR3 DNA reads TGTGCCAGCAGTTACTCGACAGGGATCCAAGAGACCCAGTACTTC.

This chain connects TRBV9 to TRBJ1-6; the match to TRBD1 covers 7 bases. The CDR3 has 14 residues. V lost 3 bases, J lost 7 bases, and 4 bases stayed unmatched. Germline loops: CDR1 SGDLS, CDR2 YYNGEE. The CDR3 loop reads CASSERGPNSPLHF. DNA of the CDR3: TGTGCCAGCAGCGAGAGGGGGCCAAATTCACCCCTCCACTTT.

The gene calls are TRBV5-1 and TRBJ1-1; D uncertain. V gave up 3 bases and J gave up 0 bases, with 6 bases separating them. The germline V gene has CDR1 SGHRS and CDR2 YFSETQ. CDR3 length: 13 amino acids. As DNA, the CDR3 is TGCGCCAGCAGCTCCAGGATGAACACTGAAGCTTTCTTT. It translates to CASSSRMNTEAFF.

This sequence joins TRBV4-1 and TRBJ1-2; D possibly corresponds to TRBD1 (6 bases). The V end lost 1 base, the J end lost 2 bases, and 11 bases lay between the germline ends. Germline CDR1 reads MGHRA; CDR2 reads YSYEKL. The CDR3 spans 15 residues. As DNA, the CDR3 is TGCGCCAGCAGCCAAGTCGGGACAATCAACTATGGCTACACCTTC. Translation: CASSQVGTINYGYTF.

The gene calls are TRBV7-3 and TRBJ2-1; TRBD2 matches 7 bases. Germline V gives CDR1 SGHTA, CDR2 FQGTGA. The V gene end was trimmed by 5 bases and the J gene end by 7 bases; junction bases not matched to a gene: 11. The CDR3 has 15 residues. CDR3 in amino acids: CASSQDPGLPNEQFF. CDR3 in DNA: TGTGCCAGCAGCCAAGACCCGGGACTACCGAATGAGCAGTTCTTC.

Here the CDR3 reads CASSDRRRGYGYTF. The CDR3, as DNA: TGCGCCAGCAGTGACCGCAGGAGGGGCTATGGCTACACCTTC. The chain employs TRBV10-2 and TRBJ1-2; possibly TRBD1 for D (5 bases). Germline loops: CDR1 WSHSY, CDR2 SAAADI. The CDR3 extends over 14 amino acids. V shed 3 bases and J shed 4 bases, with 12 bases lying between them.

This rearrangement joins TRBV29-1 to TRBJ2-7; a possible D gene is TRBD2 (6 bases). The CDR3 spans 15 residues. CDR1 SQVTM and CDR2 ANQGSEA come from the germline V gene. With 2 bases removed from V and 2 bases from J, the gap between germline ends came to 16 bases. CDR3 protein: CSVENPLSGTYEQYF. In DNA form, the CDR3 reads TGCAGCGTTGAAAATCCCCTTAGCGGAACCTACGAGCAGTACTTC.

The chain recombines TRBV6-4 with TRBJ2-1; 10 positions match TRBD2. The CDR3 is made up of 16 amino acids. Germline-derived CDR1 and CDR2 are MRHNA and SNTAGT. V lost 2 bases to trimming and J lost 6 bases; unmatched junction nucleotides: 7. CDR3: CASSDHSAGGGNEQFF. CDR3 nucleotides: TGTGCCAGCAGTGACCACTCAGCGGGGGGGGGCAATGAGCAGTTCTTC.